This entry lists 25 T cell receptor beta chains sequenced from one sample in a study of blood T cell repertoires in COVID-19. Sequenced by immunoSEQ multiplex PCR; TCRdb stores in-frame clones only, minus some. The sample lists 40,000 or so clones; approximately 69% were seen once. Input material: peripheral blood. These receptors were taken from a man aged 65 to 85 with COVID-19, enrolled during active disease.

V usage is TRBV5-7 and J usage is TRBJ1-5; perhaps TRBD1 as D (6 bases). TRBV5-7 is an ORF, with its function uncertain. Trimming removed 3 bases from V and 2 bases from J, with 15 bases in between. The CDR3 is 16 residues long. The CDR3 bases are TGTGCCAGCAGCTCCCAAACAGGGACGGGCAATCAGCCCCAGCATTTT. As protein: CASSSQTGTGNQPQHF.

The rearrangement links TRBV18 to TRBJ2-1; a possible D gene is TRBD1 (7 bases). Germline V gives CDR1 KGHSH, CDR2 LQKENI. Deletions cut 3 bases from V and 5 bases from J, with 17 bases between. The CDR3 runs 16 residues. The CDR3 DNA follows: TGTGCCAGCTCACCCCCTTTAGGGGGCGGGAACAATGAGCAGTTCTTC. Translation: CASSPPLGGGNNEQFF.

The sample holds one count of this clone. The chain uses TRBV5-6 and TRBJ2-1; tentative D call: TRBD2 (6 bases). The length of the CDR3 is 13 residues. Trimming removed 2 bases at V and 6 bases at J, with 9 bases between. Germline CDR1 reads SGHDT; CDR2 reads YYEEEE. The CDR3 is CASSLIGGNEQFF. CDR3 nucleotide sequence: TGTGCCAGCAGCTTAATCGGGGGCAATGAGCAGTTCTTC.

This clone was recorded once. The chain links TRBV24-1 to TRBJ2-2, with D unclear. Trimming left V 3 bases short and J 7 bases short, with 11 bases between. This CDR3 has 14 residues. From germline, CDR1 is KGHDR and CDR2 SFDVKD. CDR3 sequence: CATSDPNTYGELFF. DNA of the CDR3: TGTGCCACCAGTGATCCGAATACTTACGGGGAGCTGTTTTTT.

This clone has just a few counts. CDR3 amino acids: CASSLYGTGLDEKLFF. In DNA form, the CDR3 reads TGCGCCAGCAGCCTATATGGGACAGGGCTGGATGAAAAACTGTTTTTT. The gene calls are TRBV5-1 and TRBJ1-4; 9 bases align to TRBD1. J lost 6 bases, V lost 4 bases, and 10 bases had no gene match. The CDR3 spans 16 residues. CDR1 is SGHRS and CDR2 is YFSETQ in the germline V gene. Complete variable domain (other parts from reference TRBV5-1 and TRBJ1-4): KAGVTQTPRYLIKTRGQQVTLSCSPISGHRSVSWYQQTPGQGLQFLFEYFSETQRNKGNFPGRFSGRQFSNSRSEMNVSTLELGDSALYLCASSLYGTGLDEKLFFGSGTQLSVL.

This chain connects TRBV24-1 to TRBJ2-2; no reliable D call. Germline V gene data show CDR1 as KGHDR and CDR2 as SFDVKD. Trimming pared 7 bases from V and 4 bases from J, leaving 3 bases between. The CDR3 totals 11 residues. CDR3 sequence reads: CATRATGELFF. Written as DNA, the CDR3 is TGTGCCACCAGGGCCACCGGGGAGCTGTTTTTT.

V is TRBV15 and J is TRBJ2-7; D is perhaps TRBD1 (6 bases). This CDR3 has 19 amino acids. CDR1 LNHNV and CDR2 YYDKDF come from the germline V gene (reference sequence). The germline V and J ends were trimmed by 0 bases and 4 bases, with 25 bases remaining between them. The CDR3 protein is CATSREIRGHSLRWYEQYF. The CDR3 coding sequence is TGTGCCACCAGCAGAGAGATTAGGGGACACTCCCTTAGGTGGTACGAGCAGTACTTC. Looking up the rest from reference TRBV15 and TRBJ2-7 gives the full variable domain: DAMVIQNPRYQVTQFGKPVTLSCSQTLNHNVMYWYQQKSSQAPKLLFHYYDKDFNNEADTPDNFQSRRPNTSFCFLDIRSPGLGDTAMYLCATSREIRGHSLRWYEQYFGPGTRLTVT.

The chain combines TRBV28 with TRBJ1-2, with TRBD1 identical over 10 bases. The length of the CDR3 is 15 residues. Germline lookup yields CDR1 MDHEN and CDR2 SYDVKM. The ends lost 6 bases at V and 6 bases at J; junction bases unmatched: 10. In DNA, the CDR3 is TGTGCCAGCAGCTTTAGCATGGGACAGGGGCATGGCTACACCTTC. This codes for CASSFSMGQGHGYTF.

The chain combines TRBV6-5 with TRBJ1-6, with D possibly being TRBD1 (6 bases). The V end was cut by 0 bases, the J end by 7 bases, with 13 bases between. The CDR3 consists of 16 residues. Germline CDR1 and CDR2: MNHEY and SVGAGI. The CDR3 DNA is TGTGCCAGCAGTTACTCGTCCCCGGGGACAAATTCACCCCTCCACTTT. Amino acids: CASSYSSPGTNSPLHF.

The chain combines TRBV5-8 with TRBJ2-4, with a tentative D call TRBD1 (5 bases). Germline CDR1 is SGHTS and CDR2 is YDEGEE. Between the trimmed V and J ends, which lost 0 bases and 0 bases, there was a span of 13 bases. CDR3 size: 17 residues. CDR3: CASSLVRQGLAKNIQYF. In DNA, the CDR3 is TGTGCCAGCAGCTTGGTGCGTCAGGGTTTAGCCAAAAACATTCAGTACTTC.

This sequence joins TRBV5-1 and TRBJ1-1, with D hard to call. From germline, CDR1 is SGHRS and CDR2 YFSETQ. Trimming left V 4 bases short and J 0 bases short, with 10 bases between. The CDR3 length is 14 residues. The CDR3 coding sequence is TGCGCCAGCAGCCCCCCCCAGGTGAACACTGAAGCTTTCTTT. This encodes CASSPPQVNTEAFF.

The table lists this clone with a few counts. V gene TRBV2 combines with J gene TRBJ1-6; TRBD1 might be the D (6 bases). The CDR3 has 13 amino acids. Germline V CDR1 and CDR2: SNHLY, FYNNEI. Trimming removed 8 bases at V and 10 bases at J, with 15 bases between. CDR3 protein: CASRGGERSPLHF. DNA of the CDR3: TGTGCCAGCCGAGGGGGGGAAAGATCACCCCTCCACTTT. The variable domain in full, with the rest retrieved from reference TRBV2 and TRBJ1-6, is EPEVTQTPSHQVTQMGQEVILRCVPISNHLYFYWYRQILGQKVEFLVSFYNNEISEKSEIFDDQFSVERPDGSNFTLKIRSTKLEDSAMYFCASRGGERSPLHFGNGTRLTVT.

The chain combines TRBV23-1 with TRBJ2-5; 9 bases align to TRBD1. TRBV23-1 is marked as an open reading frame, function uncertain. The CDR3 contains 12 residues. CDR3 nucleotides: TGCGCAGGACAGGGGCCCGAAGAGACCCAGTACTTC. It translates to CAGQGPEETQYF.

The chain links TRBV5-1 to TRBJ2-1; D call uncertain. Trimming removed 0 bases from V and 6 bases from J, with 10 bases in between. CDR3 length: 14 residues. Germline assignment: CDR1 SGHRS and CDR2 YFSETQ. The DNA for the CDR3 is TGCGCCAGCAGCTTGGCGTTAGTTTTCAATGAGCAGTTCTTC. It yields the protein CASSLALVFNEQFF.

The gene calls are TRBV18 and TRBJ2-2; 7 nucleotides agree with TRBD1. This CDR3 has 15 residues. The germline gives CDR1 KGHSH, CDR2 LQKENI. V lost 7 bases, J lost 0 bases, and 5 bases stayed unmatched. The CDR3 loop is CASWPGGANTGELFF. CDR3 DNA: TGTGCCAGCTGGCCAGGGGGAGCGAACACCGGGGAGCTGTTTTTT.

V and J are TRBV9 and TRBJ2-1; TRBD2 aligns across 8 bases. The CDR3 runs 16 residues. Germline V lookup: CDR1 SGDLS, CDR2 YYNGEE. V dropped 4 bases and J dropped 6; count of bases not matched to a gene: 12. CDR3 bases: TGTGCCAGCAGCCCGCCCGGGCGGGGGGCAAGCAATGAGCAGTTCTTC. Residues: CASSPPGRGASNEQFF.

The chain employs TRBV19 and TRBJ1-5; 10 nucleotides align to TRBD1. Per germline, CDR1 LNHDA and CDR2 SQIVND (reference sequence). V lost 7 bases and J lost 4; bases outside the gene matches: 13. The CDR3 runs 17 residues. CDR3 loop: CASNPRDRGGGNQPQHF. The CDR3 DNA reads TGTGCCAGTAACCCAAGGGACAGGGGAGGAGGTAATCAGCCCCAGCATTTT.

This chain uses TRBV3-1 (or the pseudogene TRBV3-2) with TRBJ2-7, with 12 bases matching TRBD2. This CDR3 has 18 residues. The trim removed 4 bases at V and 6 bases at J, leaving 16 bases unmatched. Germline V lookup: CDR1 LGHDT, CDR2 YNNKEL (reference sequence). The CDR3, as DNA: TGTGCCAGCAGCCTCCACGGGTCTAGCGGGGGGGCTGAGGGCGAGCAGTACTTC. Protein sequence: CASSLHGSSGGAEGEQYF.

This clone has only one observation. V gene TRBV10-3 combines with J gene TRBJ1-1; TRBD1 aligns across 7 bases. V was pared by 6 bases and J by 2 bases, with 3 bases of the junction left unmatched. This CDR3 is built from 13 residues. Per the germline V gene, CDR1 is ENHRY and CDR2 is SYGVKD. In DNA, the CDR3 is TGTGCCATCAGGGGGACAGAAAACACTGAAGCTTTCTTT. Translating gives CAIRGTENTEAFF.

This clone was seen once. This chain connects TRBV5-4 to TRBJ1-6; tentatively, D is TRBD1 (5 bases). CDR1 and CDR2 (germline): SGHNT, YYREEE (reference sequence). The CDR3 runs 15 residues. V was cut by 4 bases and J by 5 bases, with 13 bases left in between. CDR3 sequence (DNA): TGTGCCAGCAGCAATCAGGGCATTAATAATTCACCCCTCCACTTT. Its protein is CASSNQGINNSPLHF.

The genes are TRBV11-2 and TRBJ2-1; 7 bases are a match to TRBD2. The trim removed 4 bases at V and 0 bases at J, leaving 15 bases unmatched. CDR1 is SGHAT and CDR2 is FQNNGV in the germline V gene. CDR3 length: 19 amino acids. The CDR3 reads CASSSLAGNRGSSYNEQFF. The CDR3 nucleotides are TGTGCCAGCAGCTCGTTAGCGGGTAACCGTGGAAGCTCCTACAATGAGCAGTTCTTC.

In its sample, this clone was seen once. V is TRBV18 and J is TRBJ2-3; D is unclear. This CDR3 contains 15 residues. Trimming stripped 6 bases from V and 0 bases from J, with 13 bases between. Germline CDR1 reads KGHSH; CDR2 reads LQKENI. In nucleotides, the CDR3 is TGTGCCAGCTCGCCTCGAGCTCTAAGCACAGATACGCAGTATTTT. This codes for CASSPRALSTDTQYF.

The chain uses TRBV5-1 and TRBJ2-6, with TRBD1 matching 7 bases. The CDR3 is 18 amino acids. Germline CDR1 and CDR2: SGHRS and YFSETQ. The ends lost 6 bases at V and 0 bases at J; junction bases unmatched: 12. CDR3 DNA: TGCGCCAGCACTCGGATCGGACAGGTACTCTCTGGGGCCAACGTCCTGACTTTC. Translated: CASTRIGQVLSGANVLTF. Full variable domain (missing parts from reference TRBV5-1 and TRBJ2-6): KAGVTQTPRYLIKTRGQQVTLSCSPISGHRSVSWYQQTPGQGLQFLFEYFSETQRNKGNFPGRFSGRQFSNSRSEMNVSTLELGDSALYLCASTRIGQVLSGANVLTFGAGSRLTVL.

The chain carries TRBV18 and TRBJ2-3, with D perhaps matching TRBD2 (6 bases). The V gene lost 4 bases and the J gene lost 4 bases, with 18 bases spanning the gap. The CDR3 runs 16 residues. CDR1 KGHSH and CDR2 LQKENI come from the germline V gene. CDR3 in amino acids: CASSRQLLGGSDTQYF. In DNA, the CDR3 is TGTGCCAGCTCACGACAGCTGCTGGGGGGTTCAGATACGCAGTATTTT.

The chain carries TRBV10-2 and TRBJ1-4; 7 bases fit TRBD1. The CDR3 consists of 15 residues. J lost 12 bases, V lost 7 bases, and 17 bases had no gene match. CDR1 is WSHSY and CDR2 is SAAADI in the germline V gene. The CDR3 protein is CASIGHGTVKGELFF. In DNA, the CDR3 is TGCGCCAGCATAGGGCATGGGACAGTAAAAGGGGAACTGTTTTTT.